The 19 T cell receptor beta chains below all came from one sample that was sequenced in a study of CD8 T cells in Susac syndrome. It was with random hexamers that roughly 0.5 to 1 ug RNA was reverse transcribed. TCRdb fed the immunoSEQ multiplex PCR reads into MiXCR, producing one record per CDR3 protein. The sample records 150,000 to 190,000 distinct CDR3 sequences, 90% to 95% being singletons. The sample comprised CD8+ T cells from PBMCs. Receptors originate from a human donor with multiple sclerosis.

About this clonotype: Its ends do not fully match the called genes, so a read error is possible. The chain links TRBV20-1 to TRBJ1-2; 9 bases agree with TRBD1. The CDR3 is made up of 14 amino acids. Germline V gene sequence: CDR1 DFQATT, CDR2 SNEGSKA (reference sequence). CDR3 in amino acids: CSARVGQGNSGYTF. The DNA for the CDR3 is TGCAGTGCTAGAGTCGGACAGGGGAACTCTGGCTACACCTTC.

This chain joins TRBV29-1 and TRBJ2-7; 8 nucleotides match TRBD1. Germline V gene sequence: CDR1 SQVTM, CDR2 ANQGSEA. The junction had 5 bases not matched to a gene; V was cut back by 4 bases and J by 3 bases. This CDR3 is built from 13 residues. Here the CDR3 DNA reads TGCAGCGTTGGGGACAGGTCGCTCTACGAGCAGTACTTC. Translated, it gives CSVGDRSLYEQYF.

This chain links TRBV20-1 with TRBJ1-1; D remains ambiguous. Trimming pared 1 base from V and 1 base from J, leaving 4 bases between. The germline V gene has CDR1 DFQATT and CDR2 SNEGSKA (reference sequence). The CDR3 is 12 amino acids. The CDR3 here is CSARGGNTEAFF. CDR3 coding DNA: TGCAGTGCTAGAGGGGGGAACACTGAAGCTTTCTTT.

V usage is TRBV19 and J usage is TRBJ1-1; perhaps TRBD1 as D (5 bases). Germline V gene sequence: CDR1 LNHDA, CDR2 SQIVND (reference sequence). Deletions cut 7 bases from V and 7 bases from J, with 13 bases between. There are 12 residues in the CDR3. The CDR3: CASITVRDEAFF. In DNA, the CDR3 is TGTGCCAGTATCACAGTCAGGGATGAAGCTTTCTTT.

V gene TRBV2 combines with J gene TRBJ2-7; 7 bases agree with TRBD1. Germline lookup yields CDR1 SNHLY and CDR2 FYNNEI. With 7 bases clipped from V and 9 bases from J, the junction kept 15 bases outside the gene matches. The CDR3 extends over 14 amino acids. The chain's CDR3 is CASNGQDDWIVQYF. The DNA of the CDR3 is TGTGCCAGCAACGGACAGGACGATTGGATTGTGCAGTACTTC.

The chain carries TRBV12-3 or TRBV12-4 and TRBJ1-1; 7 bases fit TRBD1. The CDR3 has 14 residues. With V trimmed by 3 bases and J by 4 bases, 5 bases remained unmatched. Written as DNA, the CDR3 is TGTGCCAGCAGTTTTGAGGGGGCGGGCACTGAAGCTTTCTTT. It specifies CASSFEGAGTEAFF.

CDR3 sequence (DNA): TGCAGTGCTAGAGTATGGGGCTCCCGGCGATTAGGCGAGCAGTACTTC. The encoded protein is CSARVWGSRRLGEQYF. The V gene is TRBV20-1, the J gene TRBJ2-7; a weak D match, TRBD1 (5 bases). Trimming pared 1 base from V and 6 bases from J, leaving 22 bases between. The germline CDR1 and CDR2 sequences are DFQATT and SNEGSKA (reference sequence). CDR3 length: 16 residues.

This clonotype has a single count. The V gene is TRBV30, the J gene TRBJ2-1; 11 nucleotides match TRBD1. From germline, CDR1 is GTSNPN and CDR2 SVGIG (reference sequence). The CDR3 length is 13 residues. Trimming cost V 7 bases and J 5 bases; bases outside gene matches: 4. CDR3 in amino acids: CAFGQGADNEQFF. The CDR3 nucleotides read TGTGCCTTCGGACAGGGGGCCGACAATGAGCAGTTCTTC.

CDR3 residues: CASSSPTARGYEQYF. The CDR3 nucleotides are TGCGCCAGCAGCTCGCCTACCGCCAGGGGCTACGAGCAGTACTTC. J is TRBJ2-7 and V is TRBV5-1, with D possibly matching TRBD1 (6 bases). The germline gives CDR1 SGHRS, CDR2 YFSETQ. The ends were cut back, 3 bases at V and 3 bases at J, with 16 bases in the middle. This CDR3 comprises 15 residues.

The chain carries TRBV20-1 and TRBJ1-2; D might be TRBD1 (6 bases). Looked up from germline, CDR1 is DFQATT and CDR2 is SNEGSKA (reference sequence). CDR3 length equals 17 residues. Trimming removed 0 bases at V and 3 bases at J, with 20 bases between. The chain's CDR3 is CSARDPAGEWGHYGYTF. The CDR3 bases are TGCAGTGCTAGAGATCCGGCGGGGGAGTGGGGGCACTATGGCTACACCTTC.

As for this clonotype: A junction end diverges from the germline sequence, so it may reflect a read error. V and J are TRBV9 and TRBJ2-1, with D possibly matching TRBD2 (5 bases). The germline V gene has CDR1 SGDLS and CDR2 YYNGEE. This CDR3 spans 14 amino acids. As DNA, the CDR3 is TGTGCCAACAGCGTAACCAGCGGAGACAATGAGCAGTTCTTC. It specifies CANSVTSGDNEQFF.

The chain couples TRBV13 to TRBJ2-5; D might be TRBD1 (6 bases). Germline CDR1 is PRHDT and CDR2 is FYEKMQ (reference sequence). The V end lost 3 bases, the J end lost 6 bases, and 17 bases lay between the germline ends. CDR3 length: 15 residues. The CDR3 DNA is TGTGCCAGCAGCTTGGGTCGAGGGGGTCAGAAGACCCAGTACTTC. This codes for CASSLGRGGQKTQYF.

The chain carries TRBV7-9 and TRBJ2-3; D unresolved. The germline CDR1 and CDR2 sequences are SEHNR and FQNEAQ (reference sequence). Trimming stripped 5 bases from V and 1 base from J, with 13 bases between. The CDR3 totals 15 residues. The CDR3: CASSHRPDGTDTQYF. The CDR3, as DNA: TGTGCCAGCAGCCATAGGCCTGACGGCACAGATACGCAGTATTTT.

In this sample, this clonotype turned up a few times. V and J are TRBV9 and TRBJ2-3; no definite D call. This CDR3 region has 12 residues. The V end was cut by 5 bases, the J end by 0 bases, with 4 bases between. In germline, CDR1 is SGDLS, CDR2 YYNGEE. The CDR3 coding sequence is TGTGCCAGCAGGGCCAGCACAGATACGCAGTATTTT. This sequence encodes CASRASTDTQYF.

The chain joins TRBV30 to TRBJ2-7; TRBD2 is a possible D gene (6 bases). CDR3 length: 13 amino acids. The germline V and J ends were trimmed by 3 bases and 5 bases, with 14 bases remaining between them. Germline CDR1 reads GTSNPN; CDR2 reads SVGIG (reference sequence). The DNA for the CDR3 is TGTGCCTGGAGCCTCAAGGAGGGCCACGAGCAGTACTTC. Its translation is CAWSLKEGHEQYF. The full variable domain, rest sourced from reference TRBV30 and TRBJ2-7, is SQTIHQWPATLVQPVGSPLSLECTVEGTSNPNLYWYRQAAGRGLQLLFYSVGIGQISSEVPQNLSASRPQDRQFILSSKKLLLSDSGFYLCAWSLKEGHEQYFGPGTRLTVT.

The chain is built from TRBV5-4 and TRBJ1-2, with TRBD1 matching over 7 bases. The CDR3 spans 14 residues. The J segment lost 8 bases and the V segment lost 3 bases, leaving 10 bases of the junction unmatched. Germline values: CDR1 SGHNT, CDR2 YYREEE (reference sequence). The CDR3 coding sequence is TGTGCCAGCAGCTCCAACACAGGGGAGCGGGGCTACACCTTC. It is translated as CASSSNTGERGYTF.

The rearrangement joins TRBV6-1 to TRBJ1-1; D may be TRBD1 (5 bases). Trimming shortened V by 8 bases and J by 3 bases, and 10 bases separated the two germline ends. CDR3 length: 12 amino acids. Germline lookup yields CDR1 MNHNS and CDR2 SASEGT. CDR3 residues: CASFVGDTEAFF. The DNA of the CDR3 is TGTGCCAGCTTTGTGGGGGACACTGAAGCTTTCTTT.

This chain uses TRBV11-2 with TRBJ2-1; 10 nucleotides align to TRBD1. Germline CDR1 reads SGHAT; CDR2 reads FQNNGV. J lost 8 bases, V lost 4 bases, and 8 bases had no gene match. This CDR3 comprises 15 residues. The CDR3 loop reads CASSYPTGGRYEQFF. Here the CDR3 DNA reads TGTGCCAGCAGCTACCCGACAGGGGGCAGGTATGAGCAGTTCTTC.

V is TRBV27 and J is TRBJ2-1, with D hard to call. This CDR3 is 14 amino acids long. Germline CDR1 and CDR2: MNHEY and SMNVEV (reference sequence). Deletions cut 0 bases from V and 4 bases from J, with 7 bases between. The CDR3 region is CASSLSDTYNEQFF. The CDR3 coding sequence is TGTGCCAGCAGTTTATCTGACACTTACAATGAGCAGTTCTTC.